These T cell receptor beta chains were read from a single sample in a study of T cell repertoires in cytomegalovirus infection. TCRdb reprocessed the reads via MiXCR and lists one record per CDR3 protein. The profile covers some 220,000 distinct CDR3 sequences, with about 12% appearing a single time and around 1.6% taken by the ten largest. The specimen sequenced was PBMCs. These receptor sequences come from a human donor in good health (CMV status not recorded). Some clones in this sample may be carry-over from other donors' samples. The CDR3 runs from the conserved cysteine through the conserved F or W. D genes are given only for firm matches. Some rows mark clone size as missing; the rest say once, few, many or name a class of expanded clone.

v_call: TRBV7-2
clone_size: many
j_call: TRBJ1-5
d_call: NA
cdr3_aa: CASSLTVGEDQPQHF
cdr3_nt: TGTGCCAGCAGCTTAACGGTAGGGGAGGATCAGCCCCAGCATTTT

v_call: TRBV19
clone_size: few
j_call: TRBJ1-1
d_call: NA
cdr3_aa: CASSPKTPDKYGTEAFF
cdr3_nt: TGTGCCAGTAGTCCGAAAACCCCCGACAAATACGGCACTGAAGCTTTCTTT

v_call: TRBV7-2
clone_size: many
j_call: TRBJ1-1
d_call: NA
cdr3_aa: CASSPIGQVVYAFF
cdr3_nt: TGTGCCAGCAGCCCCATCGGTCAGGTGGTATACGCTTTCTTT

v_call: TRBV7-2
clone_size: many
j_call: TRBJ1-5
d_call: NA
cdr3_aa: CASSLASGPQNQPQHF
cdr3_nt: TGTGCCAGCAGCTTAGCGTCGGGGCCCCAAAATCAGCCCCAGCATTTT

v_call: TRBV19
clone_size: many
j_call: TRBJ2-2
d_call: NA
cdr3_aa: CASNGGHSSPGELFF
cdr3_nt: TGTGCCAGTAACGGGGGACATAGCTCACCCGGGGAGCTGTTTTTT

v_call: TRBV25-1
clone_size: NA
j_call: TRBJ1-5
d_call: NA
cdr3_aa: CASSGTGNSNQPQHF
cdr3_nt: TGTGCCAGCAGTGGGACGGGAAATAGCAATCAGCCCCAGCATTTT

v_call: TRBV18
clone_size: NA
j_call: TRBJ2-5
d_call: TRBD1
cdr3_aa: CASSPVGQGVETQYF
cdr3_nt: TGTGCCAGCTCACCCGTAGGACAGGGGGTCGAGACCCAGTACTTC

v_call: TRBV7-2
clone_size: many
j_call: TRBJ2-5
d_call: TRBD2
cdr3_aa: CASSQTRGTSGRVVGETQYF
cdr3_nt: TGTGCCAGCAGCCAAACTCGTGGGACTAGCGGGAGGGTTGTGGGAGAGACCCAGTACTTC

v_call: TRBV7-2
clone_size: many
j_call: TRBJ1-2
d_call: NA
cdr3_aa: CASSLLQLFGYTF
cdr3_nt: TGTGCCAGCAGCTTATTACAGCTTTTTGGCTACACCTTC

v_call: TRBV2
clone_size: many
j_call: TRBJ2-7
d_call: NA
cdr3_aa: CASGHDIYEQYF
cdr3_nt: TGTGCCAGCGGGCACGATATCTACGAGCAGTACTTC

v_call: TRBV7-9
clone_size: many
j_call: TRBJ2-1
d_call: TRBD2
cdr3_aa: CASSTPGLTSHEQFF
cdr3_nt: TGTGCCAGCAGCACCCCGGGACTAACATCCCATGAGCAGTTCTTC

v_call: TRBV7-3
clone_size: many
j_call: TRBJ2-5
d_call: TRBD2
cdr3_aa: CASSLMAGGETQYF
cdr3_nt: TGTGCCAGCAGCTTAATGGCGGGAGGCGAGACCCAGTACTTC

v_call: TRBV14
clone_size: NA
j_call: TRBJ1-1
d_call: NA
cdr3_aa: CASSEGKTAYF
cdr3_nt: TGTGCCAGCAGCGAGGGGAAAACAGCTTACTTT

v_call: TRBV9
clone_size: NA
j_call: TRBJ1-4
d_call: NA
cdr3_aa: CASSEREGTGEKLFF
cdr3_nt: TGTGCCAGCAGTGAACGAGAGGGCACAGGTGAAAAACTGTTTTTT

v_call: TRBV5-6
clone_size: few
j_call: TRBJ2-5
d_call: TRBD2
cdr3_aa: CASSFRTSGGLETQYF
cdr3_nt: TGTGCCAGCAGCTTTCGGACTAGCGGGGGGCTGGAGACCCAGTACTTC

v_call: TRBV20-1
clone_size: NA
j_call: TRBJ2-5
d_call: NA
cdr3_aa: CSFHERETQYF
cdr3_nt: TGCAGCTTCCACGAGCGGGAGACCCAGTACTTC

v_call: TRBV20-1
clone_size: NA
j_call: TRBJ2-5
d_call: NA
cdr3_aa: CSASVAGETQYF
cdr3_nt: TGCAGTGCTAGTGTAGCCGGAGAGACCCAGTACTTC

v_call: TRBV4-3
clone_size: NA
j_call: TRBJ2-6
d_call: NA
cdr3_aa: CASSHLEPGLGANVLTF
cdr3_nt: TGCGCCAGCAGCCATCTCGAGCCGGGCCTTGGGGCCAACGTCCTGACTTTC

v_call: TRBV20-1
clone_size: NA
j_call: TRBJ2-1
d_call: TRBD2
cdr3_aa: CSVREASGGNEQFF
cdr3_nt: TGCAGTGTTAGAGAAGCTAGCGGGGGCAATGAGCAGTTCTTC

v_call: TRBV12-3/TRBV12-4
clone_size: NA
j_call: TRBJ1-1
d_call: NA
cdr3_aa: CASSLRSQNTEAFF
cdr3_nt: TGTGCCAGCAGTTTAAGGAGTCAGAACACTGAAGCTTTCTTT

v_call: TRBV7-6
clone_size: few
j_call: TRBJ2-7
d_call: NA
cdr3_aa: CASSLASYPLYEQYF
cdr3_nt: TGTGCCAGCAGCTTAGCCTCGTACCCACTCTACGAGCAGTACTTC

v_call: TRBV5-1
clone_size: NA
j_call: TRBJ1-2
d_call: NA
cdr3_aa: CASSLGHTQNYGYTF
cdr3_nt: TGCGCCAGCAGCTTGGGTCACACACAAAACTATGGCTACACCTTC

v_call: TRBV19
clone_size: many
j_call: TRBJ2-2
d_call: NA
cdr3_aa: CASSTRGSSNTGELFF
cdr3_nt: TGTGCCAGTAGTACCCGTGGCAGCTCGAACACCGGGGAGCTGTTTTTT

v_call: TRBV7-2
clone_size: many
j_call: TRBJ1-1
d_call: TRBD1
cdr3_aa: CASSFGTGGGRTEAFF
cdr3_nt: TGTGCCAGCAGCTTTGGGACAGGGGGTGGTCGCACTGAAGCTTTCTTT

v_call: TRBV28
clone_size: few
j_call: TRBJ2-3
d_call: TRBD2
cdr3_aa: CASSFDGLAGITDTQYF
cdr3_nt: TGTGCCAGCAGTTTTGACGGACTAGCGGGAATCACAGATACGCAGTATTTT

v_call: TRBV12-3/TRBV12-4
clone_size: few
j_call: TRBJ1-1
d_call: NA
cdr3_aa: CASSFPVHSLEAFF
cdr3_nt: TGTGCCAGCAGTTTTCCCGTTCACAGCCTTGAAGCTTTCTTT

v_call: TRBV29-1
clone_size: many
j_call: TRBJ1-4
d_call: NA
cdr3_aa: CSAHRGTNEKLFF
cdr3_nt: TGCAGCGCCCATCGGGGTACTAATGAAAAACTGTTTTTT

v_call: TRBV12-3/TRBV12-4
clone_size: NA
j_call: TRBJ2-7
d_call: NA
cdr3_aa: CASSPDLTSYEQYF
cdr3_nt: TGTGCCAGCAGCCCGGACTTGACCTCCTACGAGCAGTACTTC

v_call: TRBV6-1
clone_size: few
j_call: TRBJ1-5
d_call: NA
cdr3_aa: CASSENRQENQPQHF
cdr3_nt: TGTGCCAGCAGTGAAAATCGGCAGGAAAATCAGCCCCAGCATTTT

v_call: TRBV24-1
clone_size: NA
j_call: TRBJ2-5
d_call: NA
cdr3_aa: CATSDKYQETQYF
cdr3_nt: TGTGCCACCAGTGACAAGTACCAAGAGACCCAGTACTTC

v_call: TRBV7-3
clone_size: NA
j_call: TRBJ2-5
d_call: NA
cdr3_aa: CASSLSGSGLQETQYF
cdr3_nt: TGTGCCAGCAGCTTATCAGGGTCGGGCCTCCAAGAGACCCAGTACTTC

v_call: TRBV14
clone_size: many
j_call: TRBJ1-2
d_call: NA
cdr3_aa: CASSPDRLFGYTF
cdr3_nt: TGTGCCAGCAGCCCCGACCGGCTATTTGGCTACACCTTC

v_call: TRBV14
clone_size: NA
j_call: TRBJ2-7
d_call: NA
cdr3_aa: CASSETLSSYEQYF
cdr3_nt: TGTGCCAGCAGCGAGACCTTAAGCTCCTACGAGCAGTACTTC

v_call: TRBV19
clone_size: NA
j_call: TRBJ1-5
d_call: TRBD1
cdr3_aa: CASSIGRDRYQPQHF
cdr3_nt: TGTGCCAGTAGTATAGGAAGGGACAGATACCAGCCCCAGCATTTT

v_call: TRBV7-2
clone_size: many
j_call: TRBJ2-3
d_call: NA
cdr3_aa: CASSGGTDTQYF
cdr3_nt: TGTGCCAGCAGCGGAGGGACAGATACGCAGTATTTT